The present T cell receptor beta chain was sequenced within a study of blood T cell repertoires in COVID-19 (dated by TCRdb to the early 2020s). Regarding the complete study: Samples from collaborators originated in the United States, Italy and Spain and spanned both the acute and convalescent phases of COVID-19. Subjects who had been exposed to COVID-19, were actively infected with it, or had recovered from it provided the deeply sampled blood TCRbeta repertoires that made up the dataset. A freely available public database, intended as a resource for researchers studying the immune response to SARS-CoV-2, is where the repertoires were released. The samples were drawn from the first 160 participants of the ongoing ImmuneRACE study and from 950 to 1,500 subjects provided by 6 global collaborators. The material from the prospective study consisted of cDNA or gDNA derived from T cells, B-cell-depleted T cells, or PBMCs. Sample metadata almost always included a de-identified subject ID, COVID-19 status, age in years and sex. Where available, HLA class I and class II types were taken from metadata supplied by the sample provider and were not determined by assay-based typing.

TCRbeta CDR3 regions were amplified from genomic DNA by means of the immunoSEQ Assay, a bias-controlled multiplex PCR. Under the source paper's analysis protocol: Nucleated cell counts per sample were estimated from amplification of reference gene primers within the assay. Sequence reads were collapsed and filtered to measure the absolute abundance of every unique TCRbeta CDR3 rearrangement. For each sample, productive Simpson clonality was calculated as the square root of Simpson's diversity index over productive rearrangements. The clones in this table, taken by TCRdb from immuneACCESS, are in-frame only. Not every clone is retained; where verified, under half of the shortfall comes from an unresolved V gene, and the cause of the rest is unknown. V, J and clone size reflect that table, while D and trimming were determined from the DNA. The sample yields approximately 150,000 clones; 65% to 85% were counted once. The ten largest clonotypes hold roughly 18% of the sample.

Broad study findings and their caveats: Clinical and demographic metadata were provided uncurated, with the amount varying by source and participant.

A second Seattle source provided samples from volunteer blood donors who had recovered from COVID-19. Collaborating institutions collected whole blood in K2EDTA tubes following their own protocols. For TCRbeta analysis, collaborator samples were shipped as frozen whole blood, as isolated PBMCs, or as DNA extracted from either sample type. Based on the germline V gene, the CDR1 and CDR2 sequences are LGHNA and YSLEER. The CDR3 covers 18 residues, taking in both the cysteine and the phenylalanine. Only the CDR3 part of the read is kept: 54 bases, read in frame from the first base. V is pruned by 0 bases and J by 3 bases, leaving 11 bases of the junction without a gene match. On this clone: This clone's antigen is unknown. No much larger clone exists at a distance of one base, and base qualities are not known.

This TCR derives from a woman in her 70s who had recovered from COVID-19. Rearrangement joined TRBV4-3 to TRBJ2-4, and 7 bases in between align with TRBD2. The sequencing input was peripheral blood. The CDR3 region: CASSQELGLAAYKNIQYF. The DNA sequence is as follows: TGCGCCAGCAGCCAAGAACTGGGGCTAGCGGCTTACAAAAACATTCAGTACTTC.